This TCR beta chain was recovered during a study of T cell clones after liver transplantation (dated by TCRdb to between 2018 and 2020). For context, the study as a whole: ITN030ST, the source of the samples, was a randomized trial that attempted immunosuppression withdrawal within 2 years of liver transplantation. As an antigen-independent comparator for donor-reactive sequences, third party-reactive TCRbeta sequences were also identified from pre-transplant MLRs. Tolerance meant complete immunosuppression withdrawal for at least one year without liver enzymes rising beyond twice the upper limit of normal. A cohort of 8 liver transplant recipients was studied, of whom 3 were classified as tolerant and 5 as non-tolerant. After a pre-transplant mixed lymphocyte reaction, TCRbeta sequencing was used to pinpoint donor-reactive T cell clones, which were subsequently tracked in post-transplant blood. Three of the eight recipients were HCV-positive; the others were transplanted for non-autoimmune, non-viral indications. Blood samples were taken pre-transplant, pre-randomization before withdrawal, and post-randomization after full withdrawal or failed withdrawal. Until randomization at 12-24 months post-transplant, subjects were given standard immunosuppression, with no induction therapy. General findings and caveats noted by the study authors: Low numbers of available donor cells limited the measurable donor-reactive repertoire in a couple of subjects. After accounting for repertoire turnover, donor-reactive detection was significantly reduced in 7 of 8 subjects for CD4 and 8 of 8 for CD8. Since no allograft tissue specimens were available, donor-reactive T cells may have migrated into the graft instead of being deleted. In most of the 8 subjects, circulating donor-reactive CD4 TCRbeta sequences decreased significantly after transplant, regardless of tolerance or HCV status. The conclusions were preliminary, being limited by small, heterogeneous patient numbers and by non-standardized post-transplant time points. Donor-reactive sequences decreased more than third party-reactive sequences, which suggests partial antigen-specific deletion that was not related to withdrawal success.

Trimmed from V: 7 bases; trimmed from J: 1 base; junction bases lacking a gene match: 16. Inclusive of the bounding cysteine and phenylalanine, the CDR3 is 19 residues long. The read is trimmed to its CDR3 DNA, 57 bases read in frame from base 1. Based on the germline V gene (reference sequence), the CDR1 and CDR2 sequences are LNHDA and SQIVND. High-throughput TCRbeta CDR3 sequencing of frozen genomic DNA was performed by immunoSEQ, with PCR amplification, mapping, bias correction and internal controls included. In the original analysis: Only productive rearrangements were retained, with each unique TCRbeta sequence defined by its CDR3 nucleotide sequence together with its V and J gene. For a sequence to be called donor-reactive, it needed a frequency of at least 0.01% and at least 5-fold expansion in CFSE-low cells compared with unstimulated pre-transplant cells. To ensure at least 90% detection power, minimum frequency thresholds were set for each subject based on that subject's lowest-template unstimulated sample. Repertoire turnover was measured by Jensen-Shannon divergence between the top 1000 TCRbeta sequences post- and pre-transplant. Two-sided Fisher's exact tests were used to test for changes in the detection of donor-reactive sequences. TCRdb's version of the immuneACCESS table is confined to in-frame rearrangements and falls short of the full clone set. An unresolved V gene accounts for under half of the shortfall where checked; the remainder is of unknown origin. V and J calls and clone size are copied from that table; D and trimming were computed from the DNA. The sample profile shows about 24,000 clones; over 55% of them were found once. Together, the top ten hold about 2.6% of the sample.

Worth noting for this clone: This clone's antigen is unknown. The record has no base qualities; no much larger clone is one base away.

Explained via the paper, the time point label denotes: pre-transplant. Unstimulated PBMCs, after thawing, were stained for CD3, CD4 and CD8 and then FACS-sorted into CD3+CD4+ and CD3+CD8+ populations. Each of the 8 studied subjects was randomized to immunosuppression withdrawal. The Qiagen DNeasy Blood and Tissue Kit was used to isolate genomic DNA. The receptor chain draws on TRBV19 and TRBJ1-1; TRBD1 agrees with 12 junctional bases. The input for sequencing was CD4+ T cells from blood, taken before liver transplant. The receptor was isolated from a human donor who received a liver transplant. The sequenced DNA is TGTGCCAGTAAGGAATACGGGACAGGGGGCCCGTCGGGGAACACTGAAGCTTTCTTT. It specifies CASKEYGTGGPSGNTEAFF.